The present entry profiles one T cell receptor beta chain with its context. Generated by immunoSEQ multiplex PCR, the TCRdb table keeps only in-frame clones and is missing some. The table shows fewer than 1.4 million clones, with around 78% occurring only once. The entry originates in a study of shared clonotypes between healthy human individuals. The CDR3 length is 12 residues. Germline CDR1 reads WSHSY; CDR2 reads SAAADI. Trimming pared 8 bases from V and 2 bases from J, leaving 9 bases between. The clonotype originates from a man younger than 35 in good health. Some clones in this sample may be carry-over from other donors' samples. The chain uses TRBV10-2 and TRBJ2-5, with unresolved D. Sequenced: memory CD4+ T cells from PBMCs. The subset here: CD45RA-negative fraction. CDR3 sequence: CASAGVQETQYF. Here the CDR3 DNA reads TGCGCCAGCGCTGGGGTTCAAGAGACCCAGTACTTC.